These 15 T cell receptor beta chains came from one sample sequenced in a study of blood T cell repertoires in COVID-19. The data were produced by immunoSEQ multiplex PCR, yet TCRdb's version contains in-frame clones alone and is incomplete. The sample comprises 55,000 to 80,000 clones, approximately 86% of which are singletons, and 1% rests with the top ten. The sample comprised peripheral blood. The source is a man in his 70s with acute or convalescent COVID-19.

The chain joins TRBV28 to TRBJ2-1; TRBD2 matches 7 bases. The CDR3 sequence is 16 residues long. The germline CDR1 and CDR2 sequences are MDHEN and SYDVKM. V gave up 7 bases and J gave up 7 bases; unmatched junction bases: 16. The CDR3 reads CASTPIGAGALNEQFF. DNA of the CDR3: TGTGCCAGCACCCCCATAGGCGCGGGAGCGTTAAATGAGCAGTTCTTC.

The chain employs TRBV5-4 and TRBJ2-1; 10 bases are shared with TRBD2. The J segment lost 9 bases and the V segment lost 4 bases, leaving 16 bases of the junction unmatched. Germline V gene lookup returns CDR1 SGHNT and CDR2 YYREEE (reference sequence). The CDR3 runs to 17 residues. The CDR3 sequence is CASSGLRTSGPSGEQFF. The DNA of the CDR3 is TGTGCCAGCAGCGGACTTCGGACTAGCGGTCCCTCGGGTGAGCAGTTCTTC.

The J gene is TRBJ2-2, the V gene TRBV7-9, with 7 bases fitting TRBD2. The CDR3 spans 17 residues. The V segment lost 5 bases and the J segment 7 bases; nucleotides outside the gene matches: 16. Germline assignment: CDR1 SEHNR and CDR2 FQNEAQ (reference sequence). The CDR3, as DNA: TGTGCCAGCAGCCCCCTCGGGGGAGGGCCAAAGGACGGGGAGCTGTTTTTT. Translated, it gives CASSPLGGGPKDGELFF.

The chain has TRBV19 and TRBJ2-3, with a tentative D call TRBD2 (6 bases). This CDR3 has 15 amino acids. Per the germline V gene, CDR1 is LNHDA and CDR2 is SQIVND (reference sequence). V dropped 3 bases and J dropped 0 bases, with 10 bases sitting between them. The CDR3 nucleotides are TGTGCCAGTAGTATGCGGGGCAGTAGCACAGATACGCAGTATTTT. Amino acid sequence: CASSMRGSSTDTQYF.

The J gene is TRBJ2-1, the V gene TRBV9; unclear D gene. The CDR3 is 15 amino acids. The germline V and J ends were trimmed by 1 base and 2 bases, with 10 bases remaining between them. Germline V gene data show CDR1 as SGDLS and CDR2 as YYNGEE. The CDR3 spells CASSVSQAPYNEQFF. CDR3 DNA sequence: TGTGCCAGCAGCGTATCCCAGGCCCCCTACAATGAGCAGTTCTTC.

The table lists this clone with a few counts. The identical CDR3 is also encoded by other nucleotide sequences in the sample. The gene calls are TRBV20-1 and TRBJ2-7, with D perhaps matching TRBD1 (5 bases). The CDR3 length is 11 residues. Trimming pared 4 bases from V and 5 bases from J, leaving 9 bases between. Germline CDR1 and CDR2: DFQATT and SNEGSKA (reference sequence). CDR3 region: CSATSGHEQYF. The CDR3, as DNA: TGCAGTGCTACTTCAGGGCACGAGCAGTACTTC.

V is TRBV11-2 and J is TRBJ2-5, with D uncertain. CDR1 SGHAT and CDR2 FQNNGV come from the germline V gene. Trimming pared 1 base from V and 2 bases from J, leaving 2 bases between. The CDR3 is 12 amino acids. CDR3 residues: CASSLAQETQYF. The DNA for the CDR3 is TGTGCCAGCAGCTTAGCGCAAGAGACCCAGTACTTC.

V is TRBV27 and J is TRBJ1-3, with 7 bases identical to TRBD1. The CDR3 extends over 13 amino acids. Germline-derived CDR1 and CDR2 are MNHEY and SMNVEV (reference sequence). V lost 6 bases to trimming and J lost 5 bases; unmatched junction nucleotides: 4. As DNA, the CDR3 is TGTGCCAGCAGGGGGACAGACAGAAACACCATATATTTT. The encoded protein is CASRGTDRNTIYF.

The chain recombines TRBV29-1 with TRBJ2-7, with 9 bases fitting TRBD2. The CDR3 loop spans 13 amino acids. The germline gives CDR1 SQVTM, CDR2 ANQGSEA. With V trimmed by 1 base and J by 2 bases, 0 bases remained unmatched. The CDR3 region has the DNA TGCAGCGTTGAAGGGACTAGCGCCTACGAGCAGTACTTC. Protein product: CSVEGTSAYEQYF.

This chain connects TRBV21-1 to TRBJ2-6; the DNA was not used to check the table's D call, TRBD1. TRBV21-1 corresponds to a pseudogene. The CDR3 has 18 residues. The CDR3 loop is CASSRGQPTGTGANVLTF. Here the CDR3 DNA reads TGTGCCAGCAGCCGCGGCCAACCAACAGGGACCGGGGCCAACGTCCTGACTTTC.

This clone was picked up a small number of times. V gene TRBV3-1 (or the pseudogene TRBV3-2) combines with J gene TRBJ2-7; tentatively, D is TRBD2 (5 bases). Trimming removed 0 bases from V and 12 bases from J, with 15 bases in between. The germline CDR1 and CDR2 sequences are LGHDT and YNNKEL (reference sequence). The CDR3 extends over 13 amino acids. The CDR3 DNA reads as TGTGCCAGCAGCCAAGATGATGGGAGACGTCGGTACTTC. Amino acids: CASSQDDGRRRYF.

V usage is TRBV10-2 and J usage is TRBJ2-2, with 8 bases that match TRBD2. The CDR3 totals 15 residues. Unmatched junction bases numbered 6, after V lost 2 bases and J lost 7 bases. CDR1 is WSHSY, CDR2 SAAADI, per germline. CDR3 sequence reads: CASSEMGGGRGELFF. CDR3 nucleotide sequence: TGCGCCAGCAGTGAGATGGGCGGGGGGCGCGGGGAGCTGTTTTTT.

J is TRBJ2-2 and V is TRBV10-3, with a possible D match to TRBD1 (6 bases). Germline V CDR1 and CDR2: ENHRY, SYGVKD. V lost 6 bases and J lost 1, with 12 bases in between. This CDR3 is 15 amino acids long. The CDR3 nucleotides are TGTGCCATCAGGGAATCGACAGGGAACACCGGGGAGCTGTTTTTT. Amino acid sequence: CAIRESTGNTGELFF.

As regards this clone: Within the sample, other DNA sequences also encode this same CDR3. This chain links TRBV7-9 with TRBJ2-5, with TRBD1 matching 9 bases. J was trimmed by 4 bases and V by 5 bases; bases with no gene match: 5. The germline V gene has CDR1 SEHNR and CDR2 FQNEAQ (reference sequence). The CDR3 is 14 residues long. The chain's CDR3 is CASSLTGGRETQYF. The CDR3 DNA follows: TGTGCCAGCAGCCTGACAGGGGGAAGAGAGACCCAGTACTTC.

This sequence joins TRBV25-1 and TRBJ1-1, with D uncertain. CDR1 is MGHDK and CDR2 is SYGVNS in the germline V gene. V was clipped by 2 bases and J by 1 base, with 5 bases between them. The CDR3 is 13 amino acids. The CDR3 region has the DNA TGTGCCAGCAGTGAAGCCGGGAACACTGAAGCTTTCTTT. It specifies CASSEAGNTEAFF.